A single sample is the source of the 5 T cell receptor beta chains below, sequenced in a study of blood T cell repertoires in COVID-19. Sequencing was performed with immunoSEQ multiplex PCR; in TCRdb, only in-frame clones are kept and a portion is missing. The sample holds about 100,000 clones, 90% to 95% seen once. Material for sequencing was peripheral blood. Receptors originate from a man aged 55 to 70 with acute or convalescent COVID-19.

This rearrangement joins TRBV13 to TRBJ1-2; 8 nucleotides match TRBD1. The CDR3 is 15 residues long. V lost 4 bases, J lost 5 bases, and 9 bases stayed unmatched. Germline V gene sequence: CDR1 PRHDT, CDR2 FYEKMQ (reference sequence). The CDR3, as DNA: TGTGCCAGCAGCTCGACGACAGGGGTGGGTTATGGCTACACCTTC. Residues: CASSSTTGVGYGYTF.

CDR3 DNA sequence: TGTGCCTGGAGTGCCTTCCGGGGAACCAGTAATTCACCCCTCCACTTT. As protein: CAWSAFRGTSNSPLHF. The rearrangement joins TRBV30 to TRBJ1-6; D is undetermined. Trimming removed 1 base at V and 6 bases at J, with 16 bases between. This CDR3 spans 16 amino acids. The V gene's germline CDR1 is GTSNPN and CDR2 SVGIG (reference sequence).

CDR3 in DNA: TGTGCCAGCAGCTTAGCAGGGGTCGAGACCCAGTACTTC. This translates into CASSLAGVETQYF. The V gene is TRBV11-3, the J gene TRBJ2-5; tentatively, D is TRBD1 (6 bases). The germline V and J ends were trimmed by 1 base and 5 bases, with 8 bases remaining between them. CDR1 is SGHNT and CDR2 is YENEEA in the germline V gene. The CDR3 has 13 residues. Full variable domain (outside the CDR3, taken from reference TRBV11-3 and TRBJ2-5): EAGVVQSPRYKIIEKKQPVAFWCNPISGHNTLYWYLQNLGQGPELLIRYENEEAVDDSQLPKDRFSAERLKGVDSTLKIQPAELGDSAVYLCASSLAGVETQYFGPGTRLLVL.

The chain couples TRBV9 to TRBJ2-1; TRBD2 matches at 7 bases. The CDR3 covers 16 residues. Losses at the gene ends were 0 bases for V and 5 bases for J; bases not matched to a gene: 8. Germline V gene sequence: CDR1 SGDLS, CDR2 YYNGEE. CDR3 residues: CASSVEGGGGHNEQFF. As DNA, the CDR3 is TGTGCCAGCAGCGTAGAGGGCGGGGGAGGACACAATGAGCAGTTCTTC.

This chain uses TRBV7-3 with TRBJ2-7; D might be TRBD2 (5 bases). The CDR3 contains 14 residues. CDR1 and CDR2 from the germline V gene are SGHTA and FQGTGA. V gave up 4 bases and J gave up 1 base, with 11 bases separating them. The CDR3 here is CASSSHRDSYEQYF. DNA for the CDR3: TGTGCCAGCAGCTCACACCGGGATTCCTACGAGCAGTACTTC.